This is a list of T cell receptor beta chains from one sample in a study of cytomegalovirus exposure and HLA in healthy donors. The assay was immunoSEQ multiplex PCR, and TCRdb's table has in-frame clones only and misses some. This table holds roughly 130,000 clones, roughly 82% found once. Sequencing was performed on PBMCs. The receptor source for this set is a woman aged 18-29 years in good health and CMV-seropositive. The CDR3 runs from the conserved cysteine through the conserved F or W. A D gene is named only where the DNA matches it firmly. Clone size is shown for a subset of rows, as once, few, many or a class of expanded clone.

d_gene	abundance	v_gene	j_gene	CDR3aa	CDR3nt
.	.	TRBV20-1	TRBJ2-3	CSAGGRDTQYF	TGCAGTGCAGGTGGGCGAGATACGCAGTATTTT
TRBD1	.	TRBV25-1	TRBJ1-4	CASSGTGGSEKLFF	TGTGCCAGCAGCGGGACAGGGGGTTCCGAAAAACTGTTTTTT
TRBD1	few	TRBV27	TRBJ2-5	CASSSQGAGAETQYF	TGTGCCAGCAGTTCACAGGGGGCCGGGGCAGAGACCCAGTACTTC
.	.	TRBV25-1	TRBJ1-1	CASSESTGGTEAFF	TGTGCCAGCAGTGAATCTACGGGGGGCACTGAAGCTTTCTTT
.	.	TRBV2	TRBJ2-2	CASSEAVLRRRAGELFF	TGTGCCAGCAGTGAAGCGGTATTGAGACGGCGGGCCGGGGAGCTGTTTTTT
TRBD1	.	TRBV5-1	TRBJ2-5	CASSYGQGAETQYF	TGCGCCAGCAGCTACGGACAGGGGGCTGAGACCCAGTACTTC
TRBD2	.	TRBV5-1	TRBJ2-2	CASSLETSAGELFF	TGCGCCAGCAGCTTGGAGACTAGCGCGGGGGAGCTGTTTTTT
.	.	TRBV5-4	TRBJ2-2	CASGTGYRELFF	TGTGCCAGCGGCACCGGGTATAGGGAGCTGTTTTTT
.	once	TRBV6-5	TRBJ1-2	CASSVGGEDYGYTF	TGTGCCAGCAGTGTGGGGGGGGAAGACTATGGCTACACCTTC
TRBD2	.	TRBV12-5	TRBJ2-2	CASGLGGGRTGELFF	TGTGCTAGTGGTTTGGGCGGGGGAAGGACCGGGGAGCTGTTTTTT
TRBD1	.	TRBV4-1	TRBJ2-7	CASSPQGNEQYF	TGCGCCAGCAGCCCACAGGGGAACGAGCAGTACTTC
TRBD1	.	TRBV7-9	TRBJ2-7	CASSSLMGQGVEQYF	TGTGCCAGCAGCTCCTTGATGGGACAGGGAGTCGAGCAGTACTTC
.	.	TRBV5-1	TRBJ1-1	CASKLGQNTEAFF	TGCGCCAGCAAATTGGGACAGAACACTGAAGCTTTCTTT
.	.	TRBV25-1	TRBJ1-5	CASSEQVDQPQHF	TGTGCCAGCAGTGAACAGGTCGATCAGCCCCAGCATTTT
TRBD2	.	TRBV6-1	TRBJ2-5	CASRILAGETQYF	TGTGCCAGCAGGATACTAGCGGGCGAGACCCAGTACTTC
.	.	TRBV6-5	TRBJ2-3	CASGQGSGAPYF	TGTGCCAGCGGTCAGGGGAGCGGGGCCCCGTATTTT
.	few	TRBV15	TRBJ2-5	CATSRGGGEETQYF	TGTGCCACCAGCAGAGGCGGCGGAGAAGAGACCCAGTACTTC
.	.	TRBV5-4	TRBJ1-3	CASSLAGSSGNTIYF	TGTGCCAGCAGCTTAGCGGGGAGCTCTGGAAACACCATATATTTT
TRBD1	.	TRBV5-1	TRBJ1-2	CASSLDRGGDGYTF	TGCGCCAGCAGCCTAGACAGGGGGGGAGATGGCTACACCTTC
.	.	TRBV5-1	TRBJ2-1	CASSWGGSYNEQFF	TGCGCCAGCAGCTGGGGAGGCTCCTACAATGAGCAGTTCTTC
.	.	TRBV6-5	TRBJ2-1	CASSSDKSSYNEQFF	TGTGCCAGCAGTTCGGACAAGAGCTCCTACAATGAGCAGTTCTTC
.	.	TRBV5-4	TRBJ2-2	CASSTGSTGELFF	TGTGCCAGCAGTACCGGGTCCACCGGGGAGCTGTTTTTT
TRBD1	.	TRBV5-4	TRBJ1-1	CASSWRQGFLTPNTEAFF	TGTGCCAGCAGCTGGAGACAGGGATTCCTTACACCAAACACTGAAGCTTTCTTT
.	.	TRBV5-8	TRBJ1-5	CASSSRGRPQHF	TGTGCCAGCAGCTCGCGGGGGAGGCCCCAGCATTTT
.	.	TRBV19	TRBJ2-1	CASTASAYNEQFF	TGTGCCAGTACCGCCTCAGCCTACAATGAGCAGTTCTTC
.	.	TRBV11-1	TRBJ1-1	CASSPSGGTEAFF	TGTGCCAGCAGCCCATCGGGGGGAACTGAAGCTTTCTTT
TRBD1	once	TRBV5-1	TRBJ2-2	CASSPGTGEDTGELFF	TGCGCCAGCAGCCCGGGGACAGGGGAGGACACCGGGGAGCTGTTTTTT
TRBD1	.	TRBV19	TRBJ2-1	CASSIWDRGGNEQFF	TGTGCCAGTAGTATCTGGGACAGGGGAGGCAATGAGCAGTTCTTC
.	.	TRBV9	TRBJ1-1	CASSVLGGDTEAFF	TGTGCCAGCAGCGTACTGGGGGGGGACACTGAAGCTTTCTTT
TRBD1	.	TRBV29-1	TRBJ2-3	CSVDDRGDTDTQYF	TGCAGCGTTGACGACAGGGGAGACACAGATACGCAGTATTTT
TRBD1	.	TRBV11-2	TRBJ1-1	CASSLIVGQGATRGEAFF	TGTGCCAGCAGCTTAATCGTCGGACAGGGCGCCACGCGGGGTGAAGCTTTCTTT
TRBD2	.	TRBV7-2	TRBJ2-2	CASSRRRAGGLGTGELFF	TGTGCCAGCAGCCGACGACGGGCGGGGGGGCTCGGCACCGGGGAGCTGTTTTTT
TRBD1	.	TRBV4-1	TRBJ2-5	CASSLGTEETQYF	TGCGCCAGCAGCCTCGGGACAGAAGAGACCCAGTACTTC
.	.	TRBV7-2	TRBJ2-2	CASSLGGPTGELFF	TGTGCCAGCAGCTTAGGAGGGCCCACCGGGGAGCTGTTTTTT
.	.	TRBV7-9	TRBJ2-1	CASSTRTNYNEQFF	TGTGCCAGCAGCACGCGGACAAACTACAATGAGCAGTTCTTC
.	.	TRBV6-6	TRBJ1-4	CASSYPGMGEKLFF	TGTGCCAGCAGTTACCCGGGGATGGGGGAAAAACTGTTTTTT
TRBD1	few	TRBV6-1	TRBJ1-2	CASSLGQVLGYGYTF	TGTGCCAGCAGCTTGGGACAGGTGTTGGGCTATGGCTACACCTTC
TRBD2	once	TRBV6-5	TRBJ2-3	CASTPSGGGGYTQYF	TGTGCCAGCACTCCTAGCGGGGGGGGCGGTTATACGCAGTATTTT
TRBD1	.	TRBV7-9	TRBJ1-1	CASSRSGGMNTEAFF	TGTGCCAGCAGCCGATCAGGGGGGATGAACACTGAAGCTTTCTTT
TRBD1	once	TRBV6-6	TRBJ1-4	CASSTPGQAIKLFF	TGTGCCAGCAGTACTCCGGGACAGGCTATTAAACTGTTTTTT
TRBD1	.	TRBV5-4	TRBJ1-1	CASSYRDSLEAFF	TGTGCCAGCAGCTACCGGGACAGCCTTGAAGCTTTCTTT
.	.	TRBV5-5	TRBJ2-5	CASSPLSMEQETQYF	TGTGCCAGCAGCCCGCTGAGCATGGAGCAAGAGACCCAGTACTTC
TRBD2	few	TRBV6-1	TRBJ2-7	CASSEGSGENYEQYF	TGTGCCAGCAGTGAAGGTAGCGGGGAAAACTACGAGCAGTACTTC
TRBD2	few	TRBV6-1	TRBJ2-5	CASSGGTSAQETQYF	TGTGCCAGCAGTGGCGGGACTAGTGCTCAAGAGACCCAGTACTTC
TRBD1	few	TRBV2	TRBJ2-7	CASSIRQGGTYEQYF	TGTGCCAGCAGTATTCGACAGGGGGGTACCTACGAGCAGTACTTC
TRBD1	.	TRBV15	TRBJ2-7	CATSRRVQGHEQYF	TGTGCCACCAGCAGGAGGGTACAGGGGCACGAGCAGTACTTC
.	once	TRBV5-6	TRBJ2-2	CASSTAPQRVGNTGELFF	TGTGCCAGCAGCACGGCCCCCCAGAGGGTGGGCAACACCGGGGAGCTGTTTTTT
.	.	TRBV5-1	TRBJ2-1	CASSLSGGLYNEQFF	TGCGCCAGCAGCTTGTCCGGGGGACTCTACAATGAGCAGTTCTTC
.	once	TRBV6-4	TRBJ1-1	CASTSQGWGEAFF	TGTGCCAGCACAAGTCAGGGATGGGGTGAAGCTTTCTTT
TRBD2	.	TRBV6-5	TRBJ2-1	CASRPGLEVNEQFF	TGTGCCAGCAGGCCGGGACTAGAAGTCAATGAGCAGTTCTTC
.	.	TRBV2	TRBJ2-1	CASNQGRREFF	TGTGCCAGCAATCAGGGCCGACGAGAGTTCTTC
.	.	TRBV27	TRBJ1-3	CASSLEAGNGNTIYF	TGTGCCAGCAGTTTAGAGGCAGGGAATGGAAACACCATATATTTT
.	.	TRBV21-1	TRBJ2-1	CASSKSTGRGNEQFF	TGTGCCAGCAGCAAATCGACAGGGCGGGGCAATGAGCAGTTCTTC
.	.	TRBV18	TRBJ2-7	CASSPDRPSGEQYF	TGTGCCAGCTCTCCCGACAGGCCATCTGGCGAGCAGTACTTC
.	.	TRBV7-9	TRBJ1-3	CSSSGTPSGNTIYF	TGTTCCAGCAGCGGTACACCCTCTGGAAACACCATATATTTT